A single sample gave rise to the 3 T cell receptor beta chains below, sequenced in a study of cytomegalovirus exposure and HLA in healthy donors. PCR involved 60 Vbeta and 13 Jbeta primers. Using immunoSEQ multiplex PCR, the repertoire was profiled, and TCRdb retains in-frame clones only, with some absent. The sample has 90,000 to 120,000 clones, approximately 84% seen once. Sequencing input: PBMCs. The receptor set was obtained from a man younger than 45 in good health and CMV-seronegative.

The V gene is TRBV5-1, the J gene TRBJ2-7, with 12 bases aligning to TRBD2. Germline CDR1 SGHRS, CDR2 YFSETQ. This CDR3 comprises 15 residues. J was trimmed by 6 bases and V by 0 bases; bases with no gene match: 4. CDR3 sequence (DNA): TGCGCCAGCAGCTTGGGACTAGCGGGAGAGGGCGAGCAGTACTTC. Protein product: CASSLGLAGEGEQYF.

This clone occurred a few times. CDR3 in amino acids: CASRLTSEYEQYF. CDR3 in DNA: TGTGCCAGCAGACTAACGTCAGAGTACGAGCAGTACTTC. The V gene is TRBV28, the J gene TRBJ2-7, with D hard to call. V lost 6 bases to trimming and J lost 4 bases, with 13 bases between them. This CDR3 has 13 amino acids. Germline V gene sequence: CDR1 MDHEN, CDR2 SYDVKM.

The chain uses TRBV5-1 and TRBJ2-1; D not resolved. The V end was cut by 0 bases, the J end by 8 bases, with 9 bases between. The V gene's germline CDR1 is SGHRS and CDR2 YFSETQ. The CDR3 has 13 residues. The CDR3 DNA reads as TGCGCCAGCAGCTTGGTTCGGGTGGATGAGCAGTTCTTC. Translation: CASSLVRVDEQFF.